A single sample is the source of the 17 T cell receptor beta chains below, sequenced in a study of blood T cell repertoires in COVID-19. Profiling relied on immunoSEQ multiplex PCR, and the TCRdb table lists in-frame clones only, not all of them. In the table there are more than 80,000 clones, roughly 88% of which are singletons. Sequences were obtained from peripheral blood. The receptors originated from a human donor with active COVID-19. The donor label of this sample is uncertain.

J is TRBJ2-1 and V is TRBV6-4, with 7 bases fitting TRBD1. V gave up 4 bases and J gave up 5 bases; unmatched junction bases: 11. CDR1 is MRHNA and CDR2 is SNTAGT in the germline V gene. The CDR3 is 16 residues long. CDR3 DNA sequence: TGTGCCAGCAGTGGGGGAAGAGAGACAGGGAACAATGAGCAGTTCTTC. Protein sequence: CASSGGRETGNNEQFF.

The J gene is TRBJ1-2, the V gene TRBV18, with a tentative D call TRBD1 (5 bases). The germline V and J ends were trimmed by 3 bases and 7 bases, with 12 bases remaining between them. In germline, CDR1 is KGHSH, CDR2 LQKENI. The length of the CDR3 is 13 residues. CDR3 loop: CASSPNRDSGYTF. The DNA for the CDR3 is TGTGCCAGCTCACCCAATCGGGACTCTGGCTACACCTTC.

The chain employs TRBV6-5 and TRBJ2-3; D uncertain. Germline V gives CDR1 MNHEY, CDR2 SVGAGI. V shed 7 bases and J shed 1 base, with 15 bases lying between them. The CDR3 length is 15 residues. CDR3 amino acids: CASNERGSRTDTQYF. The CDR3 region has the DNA TGTGCCAGCAACGAAAGAGGATCCCGCACAGATACGCAGTATTTT.

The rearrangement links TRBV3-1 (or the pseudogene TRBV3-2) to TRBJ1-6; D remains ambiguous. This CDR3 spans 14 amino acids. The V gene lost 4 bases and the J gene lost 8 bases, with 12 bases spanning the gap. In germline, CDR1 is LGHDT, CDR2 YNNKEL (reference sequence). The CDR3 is CASSPGVGDSPLHF. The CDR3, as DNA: TGTGCCAGCAGCCCGGGTGTCGGGGATTCACCCCTCCACTTT.

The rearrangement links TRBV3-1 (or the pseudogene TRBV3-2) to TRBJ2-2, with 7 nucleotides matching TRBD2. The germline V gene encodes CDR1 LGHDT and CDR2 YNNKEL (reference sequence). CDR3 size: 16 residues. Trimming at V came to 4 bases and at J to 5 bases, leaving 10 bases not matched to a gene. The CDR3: CASSPPGRRGTGELFF. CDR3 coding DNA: TGTGCCAGCAGCCCACCGGGGAGGCGGGGGACCGGGGAGCTGTTTTTT.

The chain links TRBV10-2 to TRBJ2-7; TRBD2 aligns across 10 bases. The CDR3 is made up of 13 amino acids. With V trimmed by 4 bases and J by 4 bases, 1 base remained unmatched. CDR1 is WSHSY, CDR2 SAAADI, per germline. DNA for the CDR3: TGCGCCAGCAGTGTAGCGGGGGGTTACGAGCAGTACTTC. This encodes CASSVAGGYEQYF.

The CDR3 region has the DNA TGTGCCAGTAGTAAGACCCCAGCGAATGGCTACACCTTC. Translated, it gives CASSKTPANGYTF. V and J are TRBV19 and TRBJ1-2; D unclear. The germline gives CDR1 LNHDA, CDR2 SQIVND (reference sequence). The CDR3 extends over 13 amino acids. V was shortened by 4 bases and J by 6 bases, with 12 bases between the two germline ends.

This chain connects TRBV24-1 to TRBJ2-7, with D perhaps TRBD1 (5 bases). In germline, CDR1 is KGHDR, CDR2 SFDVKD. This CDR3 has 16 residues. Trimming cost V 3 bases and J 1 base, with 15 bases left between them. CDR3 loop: CATSDQTAQESYEQYF. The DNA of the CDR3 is TGTGCCACCAGTGATCAGACAGCCCAAGAGTCCTACGAGCAGTACTTC.

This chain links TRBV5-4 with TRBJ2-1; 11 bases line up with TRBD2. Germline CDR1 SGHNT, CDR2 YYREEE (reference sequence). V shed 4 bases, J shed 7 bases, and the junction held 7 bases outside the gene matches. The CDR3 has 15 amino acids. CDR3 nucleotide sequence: TGTGCCAGCAGCCCAAATAGCGGGGGGGCGAATGAGCAGTTCTTC. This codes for CASSPNSGGANEQFF.

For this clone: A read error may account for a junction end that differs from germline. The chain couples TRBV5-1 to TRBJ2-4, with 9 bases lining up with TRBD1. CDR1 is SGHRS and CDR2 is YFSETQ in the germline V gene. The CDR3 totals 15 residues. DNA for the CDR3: TGCGCCAGCAGCCGACTACAGGGGGCCAGAAACATTCAGTACTTC. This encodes CASSRLQGARNIQYF.

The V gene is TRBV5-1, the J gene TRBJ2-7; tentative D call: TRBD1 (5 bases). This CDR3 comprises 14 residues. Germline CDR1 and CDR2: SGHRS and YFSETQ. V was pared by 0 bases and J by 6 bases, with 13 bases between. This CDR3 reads CASSLAGPLGEQYF. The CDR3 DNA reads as TGCGCCAGCAGCTTGGCAGGGCCCCTGGGCGAGCAGTACTTC.

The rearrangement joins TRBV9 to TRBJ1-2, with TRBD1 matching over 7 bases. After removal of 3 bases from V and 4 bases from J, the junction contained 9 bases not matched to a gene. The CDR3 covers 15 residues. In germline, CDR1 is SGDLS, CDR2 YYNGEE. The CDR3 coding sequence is TGTGCCAGCAGCGGTGGGACCGGGACAGCCTATGGCTACACCTTC. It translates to CASSGGTGTAYGYTF.

The CDR3: CASSKRPQGADEQYF. CDR3 DNA: TGTGCCAGCAGCAAAAGACCCCAGGGGGCTGACGAGCAGTACTTC. J is TRBJ2-7 and V is TRBV21-1; whether TRBD1, the table's D call, matches the DNA was not checked. TRBV21-1 is a recognized pseudogene. The CDR3 runs to 15 residues.

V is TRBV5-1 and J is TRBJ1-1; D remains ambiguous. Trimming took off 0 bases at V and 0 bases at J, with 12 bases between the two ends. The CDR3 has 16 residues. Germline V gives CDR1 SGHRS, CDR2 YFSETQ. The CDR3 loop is CASSLVAAQMNTEAFF. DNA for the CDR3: TGCGCCAGCAGCTTGGTAGCAGCTCAAATGAACACTGAAGCTTTCTTT. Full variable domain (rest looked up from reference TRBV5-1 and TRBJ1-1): KAGVTQTPRYLIKTRGQQVTLSCSPISGHRSVSWYQQTPGQGLQFLFEYFSETQRNKGNFPGRFSGRQFSNSRSEMNVSTLELGDSALYLCASSLVAAQMNTEAFFGQGTRLTVV.

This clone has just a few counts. The CDR3 coding sequence is TGTGCCAGCAGCTCTGGCAGGGTTAATGCCAATCAGCCCCAGCATTTT. The encoded protein is CASSSGRVNANQPQHF. J is TRBJ1-5 and V is TRBV2; D may be TRBD1 (5 bases). From germline, CDR1 is SNHLY and CDR2 FYNNEI. This CDR3 is built from 16 residues. The V gene lost 6 bases and the J gene lost 3 bases, with 18 bases spanning the gap.

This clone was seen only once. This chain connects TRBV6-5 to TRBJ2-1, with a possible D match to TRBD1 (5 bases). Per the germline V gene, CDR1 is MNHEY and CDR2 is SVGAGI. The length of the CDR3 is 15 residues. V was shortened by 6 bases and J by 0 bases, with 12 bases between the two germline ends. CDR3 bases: TGTGCCAGCAGCGTGACAGAAGTCTCCTACAATGAGCAGTTCTTC. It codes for CASSVTEVSYNEQFF.

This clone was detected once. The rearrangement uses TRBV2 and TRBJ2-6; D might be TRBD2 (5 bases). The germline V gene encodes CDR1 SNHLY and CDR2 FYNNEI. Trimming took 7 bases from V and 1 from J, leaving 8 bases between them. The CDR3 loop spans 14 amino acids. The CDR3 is CASTRGSGANVLTF. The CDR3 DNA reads TGTGCCAGCACCCGGGGATCTGGGGCCAACGTCCTGACTTTC.